Below are 16 T cell receptor beta chains sequenced from a single sample in a study of CD8+CD57+ T cells in acquired aplastic anemia. Profiles of TCR beta VDJ and CDR3 were generated from a genomic DNA template. TCRdb processed the reads anew with MiXCR; each CDR3 protein has one entry. The top ten hold around a third of the sample, which has tens of thousands of distinct CDR3 sequences, 55% to 75% seen once. The sample taken for sequencing was sorted CD4+, CD8+, or CD8+CD57+ T cells (not recorded which) from PBMCs. These receptors were obtained from a human donor in good health, serving as a control.

The chain couples TRBV20-1 to TRBJ2-5, with D perhaps TRBD1 (7 bases). This CDR3 has 14 residues. Germline V gene sequence: CDR1 DFQATT, CDR2 SNEGSKA (reference sequence). The V end lost 3 bases, the J end lost 0 bases, and 11 bases lay between the germline ends. The CDR3, as DNA: TGCAGTGCTAGCCGCGGGACAGACCAAGAGACCCAGTACTTC. This translates into CSASRGTDQETQYF.

The CDR3 bases are TGCGCCAGCAGCGGGACAGGGGGGCGCGGAGCTTTCTTT. This translates into CASSGTGGRGAFF. The chain recombines TRBV10-2 with TRBJ1-1, with 11 bases that match TRBD1. The CDR3 sequence is 13 residues long. The V and J ends lost 6 bases and 10 bases, in that order; junction bases with no gene match: 7. Germline CDR1 is WSHSY and CDR2 is SAAADI.

This chain joins TRBV7-3 and TRBJ2-6, with D tentatively TRBD1 (5 bases). This CDR3 has 15 residues. Trimming took 5 bases from V and 0 from J, leaving 8 bases between them. Germline V lookup: CDR1 SGHTA, CDR2 FQGTGA. The CDR3 nucleotides read TGTGCCAGCAGCCGTGACAGCTCTGGGGCCAACGTCCTGACTTTC. As protein: CASSRDSSGANVLTF.

This sequence joins TRBV7-9 and TRBJ2-7, with 8 bases identical to TRBD2. V dropped 8 bases and J dropped 7; count of bases not matched to a gene: 16. Germline CDR1 is SEHNR and CDR2 is FQNEAQ (reference sequence). The CDR3 runs to 15 residues. CDR3 protein: CASGRPVAGGNEQYF. In nucleotides, the CDR3 is TGTGCCAGCGGCCGACCCGTCGCGGGAGGCAATGAGCAGTACTTC.

The chain joins TRBV25-1 to TRBJ1-2; D unclear. This CDR3 contains 16 residues. Per germline, CDR1 MGHDK and CDR2 SYGVNS. V was trimmed by 6 bases and J by 2 bases, leaving 19 bases between them. In DNA, the CDR3 is TGTGCCAGCAGCCAATGGCGTGCCGATCAGAACTATGGCTACACCTTC. Translation gives CASSQWRADQNYGYTF.

This clonotype showed up many times. J is TRBJ1-1 and V is TRBV13; D unresolved. Looked up from germline, CDR1 is PRHDT and CDR2 is FYEKMQ (reference sequence). The CDR3 runs 13 residues. V lost 2 bases and J 2 bases, leaving 6 bases between the germline ends. The CDR3 nucleotides read TGTGCCAGCAGCTTACAGGTTAACACTGAAGCTTTCTTT. Translating it yields CASSLQVNTEAFF.

This clonotype was detected ten times or more. The V call is TRBV12-3 or TRBV12-4, the J call TRBJ2-6; 10 nucleotides match TRBD2. This CDR3 spans 18 amino acids. Trimming at V came to 5 bases and at J to 1 base, leaving 8 bases not matched to a gene. CDR3 sequence (DNA): TGTGCCAGCAGTCCCTCTAGCGGGAGTGAGTCTGGGGCCAACGTCCTGACTTTC. It yields the protein CASSPSSGSESGANVLTF.

This chain uses TRBV10-3 with TRBJ1-3, with a weak D call TRBD1 (6 bases). The length of the CDR3 is 15 residues. Germline V gene lookup returns CDR1 ENHRY and CDR2 SYGVKD. V lost 0 bases to trimming and J lost 2 bases, with 8 bases between them. CDR3 sequence reads: CAISESGGPGNTIYF. The CDR3 DNA reads as TGTGCCATCAGTGAGTCGGGGGGCCCTGGAAACACCATATATTTT.

V and J are TRBV6-1 and TRBJ1-6; D might be TRBD1 (5 bases). CDR1 and CDR2 (germline): MNHNS, SASEGT. Trimming removed 5 bases at V and 7 bases at J, with 12 bases between. The CDR3 length is 14 residues. The CDR3 spells CASSIRVRNSPLHF. The DNA for the CDR3 is TGTGCCAGCAGTATCAGGGTTAGGAATTCACCCCTCCACTTT.

The V and J genes are TRBV7-9 and TRBJ1-1; no firm D call. V was trimmed by 1 base and J by 3 bases, leaving 9 bases between them. The CDR3 is 14 residues long. Germline CDR1 reads SEHNR; CDR2 reads FQNEAQ (reference sequence). As DNA, the CDR3 is TGTGCCAGCAGCTTAGGGAAGGGTTACACTGAAGCTTTCTTT. Protein sequence: CASSLGKGYTEAFF.

This clonotype was counted a single time. This chain uses TRBV29-1 with TRBJ1-2; TRBD1 aligns across 8 bases. The CDR3 totals 11 residues. Germline trimming cut 7 bases from V and 8 bases from J; bases unmatched to any gene: 6. The germline V gene encodes CDR1 SQVTM and CDR2 ANQGSEA. DNA for the CDR3: TGCAGCGGGCAGGGGGCGGAAGGCTACACCTTC. Encoded protein: CSGQGAEGYTF. Supplemented by reference TRBV29-1 and TRBJ1-2, the full variable domain reads SAVISQKPSRDICQRGTSLTIQCQVDSQVTMMFWYRQQPGQSLTLIATANQGSEATYESGFVIDKFPISRPNLTFSTLTVSNMSPEDSSIYLCSGQGAEGYTFGSGTRLTVV.

This chain connects TRBV9 to TRBJ2-6; D is perhaps TRBD1 or TRBD2 (6 bases each). V was clipped by 2 bases and J by 4 bases, with 10 bases between them. This CDR3 region has 15 residues. Germline V gene sequence: CDR1 SGDLS, CDR2 YYNGEE. The DNA of the CDR3 is TGTGCCAGCAGCGTTAGGGGGGACGGGGCCAACGTCCTGACTTTC. Encoded protein: CASSVRGDGANVLTF.

In its sample, this clonotype was seen once. This chain connects TRBV7-9 to TRBJ2-5, with TRBD2 matching over 15 bases. V shed 4 bases and J 5 bases; nucleotides not matched to a gene: 2. CDR1 is SEHNR and CDR2 is FQNEAQ in the germline V gene (reference sequence). The CDR3 length is 15 residues. The chain's CDR3 is CASSSGTSGGETQYF. The CDR3 bases are TGTGCCAGCAGCTCCGGGACTAGCGGGGGGGAGACCCAGTACTTC.

The rearrangement links TRBV24-1 to TRBJ1-5, with D perhaps TRBD1 (5 bases). CDR3 size: 12 residues. The V end lost 9 bases, the J end lost 5 bases, and 10 bases lay between the germline ends. CDR1 and CDR2 (germline): KGHDR, SFDVKD. The CDR3 spells CATGLGDQPQHF. CDR3 in DNA: TGTGCCACCGGGTTGGGGGATCAGCCCCAGCATTTT.

This clonotype was seen more than once but under ten times. The rearrangement joins TRBV19 to TRBJ2-1, with D perhaps TRBD2 (6 bases). The CDR3 is 15 residues long. CDR1 LNHDA and CDR2 SQIVND come from the germline V gene (reference sequence). V was cut by 6 bases and J by 0 bases, with 12 bases left in between. The CDR3 coding sequence is TGTGCCAGTAGCATGGGGGGAAGCTCCTACAATGAGCAGTTCTTC. It is translated as CASSMGGSSYNEQFF.

The sample holds a few counts of this clonotype. V is TRBV24-1 and J is TRBJ2-7; no reliable D call. The CDR3 extends over 12 amino acids. Trimming pared 4 bases from V and 3 bases from J, leaving 6 bases between. Germline V gives CDR1 KGHDR, CDR2 SFDVKD. The CDR3 nucleotides read TGTGCCACCAGTGAGACGAGCTACGAGCAGTACTTC. Its protein product is CATSETSYEQYF.